This T cell receptor (beta chain) was documented in a study of coeliac disease. Study in general: High-resolution HLA typing was lacking; TRBV7-2 bias was queried instead. Study-level points and caveats: Known gliadin-specific TRB sequences: about 50% of the 18 coeliac samples, only 1 of 6 controls. Largely private TRB repertoires meant most sequences were sample-unique. Lower clonality than controls marked TRB and TRG repertoires from active celiac intraepithelial and lamina propria samples.

This clone was counted between two and nine times. What it binds is unknown. V gave up 6 bases and J gave up 5 bases; unmatched junction bases: 7. CDR1 is MNHEY and CDR2 is SVGAGI in the germline V gene. The CDR3 covers 15 residues. Produced via immunoSEQ multiplex PCR; TCRdb's table is partial and in-frame only. Here the sample spans some 6,500 clones, around 62% being singletons. V and J are TRBV6-5 and TRBJ2-2; 9 bases match TRBD1. Sequences were obtained from lymphocytes from the gut lamina propria. The clonotype was recovered from a man between 60 and 75 years old with celiac disease on a gluten-free diet. In DNA, the CDR3 is TGTGCCAGCAGCGCAGGGACAGGGCGGACCGGGGAGCTGTTTTTT. It codes for CASSAGTGRTGELFF.